One and the same sample provided the 21 T cell receptor beta chains below, sequenced in a study of response to subunit inactivated influenza vaccine. TCRdb reanalysed the RT-PCR reads using MiXCR and keeps one entry per CDR3 protein. The sample includes over 150,000 distinct CDR3 sequences, approximately 15% of them seen just once. The specimen comprised CD8+ T cells sorted from PBMCs, sampled more than 4 days after vaccination. These receptors came from a man aged 50-60 years who received an inactivated influenza vaccine.

This rearrangement joins TRBV5-6 to TRBJ2-2, with D uncertain. This CDR3 is 13 amino acids long. V was clipped by 0 bases and J by 3 bases, with 3 bases between them. CDR1 SGHDT and CDR2 YYEEEE come from the germline V gene. The DNA of the CDR3 is TGTGCCAGCAGCTTGGATGACACCGGGGAGCTGTTTTTT. Translating gives CASSLDDTGELFF.

This chain joins TRBV6-1 and TRBJ2-5; 7 bases fit TRBD2. With V trimmed by 0 bases and J by 1 base, 2 bases remained unmatched. The CDR3 length is 15 residues. Germline V lookup: CDR1 MNHNS, CDR2 SASEGT. The CDR3 coding sequence is TGTGCCAGCAGTGAAGCGGGAGGGTCCCAAGAGACCCAGTACTTC. Protein: CASSEAGGSQETQYF.

The V gene is TRBV30, the J gene TRBJ1-5; a possible D gene is TRBD1 (5 bases). Trimming cost V 1 base and J 3 bases, with 16 bases left between them. The CDR3 consists of 16 residues. CDR1 and CDR2 (germline): GTSNPN, SVGIG (reference sequence). The CDR3 coding sequence is TGTGCCTGGAGTGCCGGGACCGTCGTTTCCAATCAGCCCCAGCATTTT. This encodes CAWSAGTVVSNQPQHF.

This clonotype has ten or more counts. This chain uses TRBV12-3 or TRBV12-4 with TRBJ2-1; unclear D gene. V was clipped by 3 bases and J by 4 bases, with 10 bases between them. This CDR3 spans 14 amino acids. The CDR3 region has the DNA TGTGCCAGCAGTTTGGGGTCTCCGTACAATGAGCAGTTCTTC. Its protein product is CASSLGSPYNEQFF.

This clonotype came up a few times. In DNA form, the CDR3 reads TGCGCCAGCAGCTTGGGCCGGGGGGGAAATGAGCAGTTCTTC. This sequence encodes CASSLGRGGNEQFF. The gene calls are TRBV5-1 and TRBJ2-1, with 8 bases fitting TRBD2. CDR1 SGHRS and CDR2 YFSETQ come from the germline V gene. This CDR3 has 14 amino acids. The junction had 3 bases not matched to a gene; V was cut back by 0 bases and J by 7 bases.

This clonotype was recorded at least ten times. V gene TRBV7-9 combines with J gene TRBJ2-5, with 8 bases lining up with TRBD1. V lost 4 bases, J lost 5 bases, and 9 bases stayed unmatched. Germline V gene sequence: CDR1 SEHNR, CDR2 FQNEAQ (reference sequence). The CDR3 extends over 15 amino acids. This CDR3 is CASSYPDRDLETQYF. Here the CDR3 DNA reads TGTGCCAGCAGCTACCCGGACAGGGATTTGGAGACCCAGTACTTC.

This clonotype was counted a few times. The chain has TRBV24-1 and TRBJ1-6; TRBD1 might be the D (6 bases). Germline V gene data show CDR1 as KGHDR and CDR2 as SFDVKD. The germline V and J ends were trimmed by 5 bases and 8 bases, with 9 bases remaining between them. The CDR3 is made up of 13 amino acids. CDR3 sequence: CATSADSYSPLHF. Written as DNA, the CDR3 is TGTGCCACCAGTGCGGACAGTTATTCACCCCTCCACTTT.

V usage is TRBV6-6 and J usage is TRBJ2-7; D is perhaps TRBD2 (5 bases). The V and J ends lost 2 bases and 3 bases respectively, with 8 bases between them. There are 13 residues in the CDR3. CDR1 and CDR2 (germline): MNHNY, SVGAGI (reference sequence). The CDR3 sequence is CASSYAGVYEQYF. The DNA for the CDR3 is TGTGCCAGCAGTTACGCCGGGGTCTACGAGCAGTACTTC.

This clonotype was counted between two and nine times. The V call is TRBV29-1, the J call TRBJ2-1, with TRBD2 identical over 13 bases. This CDR3 is 14 amino acids long. J was trimmed by 7 bases and V by 6 bases; bases with no gene match: 6. Per the germline V gene, CDR1 is SQVTM and CDR2 is ANQGSEA. The CDR3 DNA reads TGCAGCGTCGCAGGACTAGCGGGAGCGAATGAGCAGTTCTTC. Its translation is CSVAGLAGANEQFF.

This chain uses TRBV6-5 with TRBJ1-2, with D possibly TRBD1 on 6 matching bases. The ends were cut back, 2 bases at V and 1 base at J, with 14 bases in the middle. Germline V CDR1 and CDR2: MNHEY, SVGAGI. The CDR3 is 16 amino acids. The CDR3: CASSYPTARGNYGYTF. CDR3 sequence (DNA): TGTGCCAGCAGTTACCCGACTGCCAGGGGTAACTATGGCTACACCTTC.

V gene TRBV9 combines with J gene TRBJ2-3, with D maybe TRBD1 (7 bases). This CDR3 spans 16 amino acids. Germline CDR1 and CDR2: SGDLS and YYNGEE. The V end lost 0 bases, the J end lost 1 base, and 12 bases lay between the germline ends. The CDR3 sequence: CASSVGQGGRTDTQYF. The CDR3 bases are TGTGCCAGCAGCGTAGGACAGGGAGGACGCACAGATACGCAGTATTTT. The variable domain in full, with the rest retrieved from reference TRBV9 and TRBJ2-3, is DSGVTQTPKHLITATGQRVTLRCSPRSGDLSVYWYQQSLDQGLQFLIQYYNGEERAKGNILERFSAQQFPDLHSELNLSSLELGDSALYFCASSVGQGGRTDTQYFGPGTRLTVL.

This clonotype was detected only a few times. The chain combines TRBV7-2 with TRBJ2-3; D possibly corresponds to TRBD2 (6 bases). The V end was cut by 2 bases, the J end by 0 bases, with 15 bases between. The CDR3 runs 17 residues. The germline CDR1 and CDR2 sequences are SGHTA and FQGNSA. CDR3 nucleotides: TGTGCCAGCAGCTTATGGGCTAGCGCAACTAGCACAGATACGCAGTATTTT. The encoded protein is CASSLWASATSTDTQYF.

This clonotype has a handful of counts. The chain recombines TRBV4-1 with TRBJ2-5; TRBD2 agrees at 14 bases. CDR1 MGHRA and CDR2 YSYEKL come from the germline V gene. This CDR3 spans 17 amino acids. J was trimmed by 4 bases and V by 3 bases; bases with no gene match: 7. DNA of the CDR3: TGCGCCAGCAGCCACACATGGACTAGCGGGGGGACAGAGACCCAGTACTTC. This codes for CASSHTWTSGGTETQYF.

This clonotype has only a few counts. The rearrangement links TRBV11-2 to TRBJ1-5; weak D call: TRBD1 (5 bases). V was pared by 2 bases and J by 6 bases, with 17 bases between. Germline V gene sequence: CDR1 SGHAT, CDR2 FQNNGV. The CDR3 sequence is 16 residues long. The CDR3 loop reads CASSLRTPGGGQPQHF. CDR3 nucleotides: TGTGCCAGCAGCTTACGGACACCCGGTGGAGGTCAGCCCCAGCATTTT.

The rearrangement uses TRBV27 and TRBJ2-2; tentatively, D is TRBD2 (6 bases). Germline CDR1 MNHEY, CDR2 SMNVEV (reference sequence). V lost 3 bases and J lost 3, with 14 bases in between. The CDR3 has 16 amino acids. CDR3 nucleotides: TGTGCCAGCAGTTTTACGGGACTGGAATACACCGGGGAGCTGTTTTTT. It codes for CASSFTGLEYTGELFF.

The genes are TRBV4-3 and TRBJ2-5; D is unresolved. Trimming removed 0 bases at V and 5 bases at J, with 10 bases between. CDR1 is LGHNA, CDR2 YSLEER, per germline. The length of the CDR3 is 14 residues. The DNA for the CDR3 is TGCGCCAGCAGCCAAGACGTAGATTCCGAGACCCAGTACTTC. This encodes CASSQDVDSETQYF.

This clonotype was counted ten times or more. V gene TRBV11-2 combines with J gene TRBJ2-1; TRBD1 matches 11 bases. The V segment lost 4 bases and the J segment 0 bases; nucleotides outside the gene matches: 8. The germline V gene has CDR1 SGHAT and CDR2 FQNNGV. The CDR3 runs 18 residues. The CDR3 loop reads CASSSRDRGLDSYNEQFF. The CDR3 nucleotides are TGTGCCAGCAGCTCCCGGGACAGGGGGTTAGACTCCTACAATGAGCAGTTCTTC.

The table lists this clonotype with a few counts. The chain links TRBV2 to TRBJ2-1; D remains unclear. Between the trimmed V and J ends, which lost 9 bases and 4 bases, there was a span of 7 bases. CDR1 and CDR2 (germline): SNHLY, FYNNEI. The CDR3 has 11 residues. CDR3 nucleotide sequence: TGTGCCAGACGGGCTTACAATGAGCAGTTCTTC. Translated: CARRAYNEQFF.

The chain employs TRBV6-2 or TRBV6-3 and TRBJ2-7, with a tentative D call TRBD1 (5 bases). CDR3 length equals 16 residues. V lost 0 bases and J 0 bases, leaving 12 bases between the germline ends. Germline CDR1 reads MNHEY; CDR2 reads SVGEGT. The DNA of the CDR3 is TGTGCCAGCAGTTACTCGATCGACAGTAGCTCCTACGAGCAGTACTTC. Protein: CASSYSIDSSSYEQYF.

This clonotype was observed a handful of times. V is TRBV7-7 and J is TRBJ2-7; TRBD1 agrees at 8 bases. J lost 1 base, V lost 5 bases, and 4 bases had no gene match. The CDR3 runs to 14 residues. Per germline, CDR1 SSHAT and CDR2 FNYEAQ (reference sequence). In DNA form, the CDR3 reads TGTGCCAGCAGCACCCGACAGGGGTCCTACGAGCAGTACTTC. Translation gives CASSTRQGSYEQYF. Filled out from reference TRBV7-7 and TRBJ2-7, the complete variable domain reads GAGVSQSPRYKVTKRGQDVTLRCDPISSHATLYWYQQALGQGPEFLTYFNYEAQPDKSGLPSDRFSAERPEGSISTLTIQRTEQRDSAMYRCASSTRQGSYEQYFGPGTRLTVT.

This clonotype was detected many times. This rearrangement joins TRBV6-5 to TRBJ2-7; D remains ambiguous. Germline V lookup: CDR1 MNHEY, CDR2 SVGAGI. The CDR3 totals 13 residues. V lost 2 bases to trimming and J lost 1 base, with 6 bases between them. CDR3 DNA: TGTGCCAGCAGTTACGCTTTGTCCTACGAGCAGTACTTC. Residues: CASSYALSYEQYF.